The text below deals with one T cell receptor (beta chain). Trimming pared 1 base from V and 4 bases from J, leaving 14 bases between. This CDR3 region has 15 residues. Germline values: CDR1 SGHVS, CDR2 FQNEAQ. Profiled with immunoSEQ multiplex PCR; TCRdb holds only in-frame clones, not every one. The sample has about 21,000 clones; around three quarters are singletons. This sample was included in a study of blood T cell repertoires in COVID-19. The gene calls are TRBV7-8 and TRBJ2-7; no reliable D call. The sequenced material came from peripheral blood. The receptor comes from a man aged 55-75 years with active COVID-19. CDR3 nucleotides: TGTGCCAGCAGCTTAGTATCGGCGGCTTTATACGAGCAGTACTTC. Its protein is CASSLVSAALYEQYF.